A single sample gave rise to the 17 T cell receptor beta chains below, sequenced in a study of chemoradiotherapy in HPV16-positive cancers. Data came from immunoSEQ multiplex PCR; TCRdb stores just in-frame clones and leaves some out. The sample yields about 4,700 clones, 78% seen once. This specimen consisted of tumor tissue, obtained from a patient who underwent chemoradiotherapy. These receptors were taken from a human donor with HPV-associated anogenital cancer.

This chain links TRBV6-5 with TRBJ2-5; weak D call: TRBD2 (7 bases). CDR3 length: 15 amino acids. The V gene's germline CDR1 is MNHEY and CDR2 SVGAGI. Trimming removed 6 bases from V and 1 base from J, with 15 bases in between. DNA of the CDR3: TGTGCCAGCAGCAATAGGGGGGGGATCCAAGAGACCCAGTACTTC. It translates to CASSNRGGIQETQYF.

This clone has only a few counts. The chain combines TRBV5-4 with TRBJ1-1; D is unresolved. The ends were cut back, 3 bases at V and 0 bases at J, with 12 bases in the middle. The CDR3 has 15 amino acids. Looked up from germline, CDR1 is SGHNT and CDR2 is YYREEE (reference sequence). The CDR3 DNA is TGTGCCAGCAGCTCACACCCGTGGGTGAACACTGAAGCTTTCTTT. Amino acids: CASSSHPWVNTEAFF.

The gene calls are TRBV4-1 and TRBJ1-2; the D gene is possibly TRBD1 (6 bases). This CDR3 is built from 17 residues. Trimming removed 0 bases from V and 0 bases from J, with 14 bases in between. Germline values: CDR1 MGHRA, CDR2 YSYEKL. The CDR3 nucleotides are TGCGCCAGCAGCCAAGAGGGGGAGGCAGGGGCTAACTATGGCTACACCTTC. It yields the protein CASSQEGEAGANYGYTF.

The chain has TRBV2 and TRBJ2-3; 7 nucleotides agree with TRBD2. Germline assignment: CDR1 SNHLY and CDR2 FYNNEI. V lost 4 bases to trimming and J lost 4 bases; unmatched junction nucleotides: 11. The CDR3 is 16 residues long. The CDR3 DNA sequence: TGTGCCAGCAGTGGAGTGGCTCGGGGGGAGTCAGATACGCAGTATTTT. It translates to CASSGVARGESDTQYF.

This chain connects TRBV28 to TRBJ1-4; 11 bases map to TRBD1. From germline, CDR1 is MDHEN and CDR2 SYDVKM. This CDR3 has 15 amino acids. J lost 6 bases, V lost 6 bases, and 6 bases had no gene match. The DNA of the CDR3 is TGTGCCAGCAGGCCACCGGGACAGGGGGATGAAAAACTGTTTTTT. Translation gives CASRPPGQGDEKLFF.

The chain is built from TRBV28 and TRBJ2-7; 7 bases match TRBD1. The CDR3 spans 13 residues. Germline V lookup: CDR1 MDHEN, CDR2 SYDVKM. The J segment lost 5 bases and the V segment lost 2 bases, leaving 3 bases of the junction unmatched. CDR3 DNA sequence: TGTGCCAGCAGTTTAGTACAGGGGCACGAGCAGTACTTC. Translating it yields CASSLVQGHEQYF. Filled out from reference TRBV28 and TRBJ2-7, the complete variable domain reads DVKVTQSSRYLVKRTGEKVFLECVQDMDHENMFWYRQDPGLGLRLIYFSYDVKMKEKGDIPEGYSVSREKKERFSLILESASTNQTSMYLCASSLVQGHEQYFGPGTRLTVT.

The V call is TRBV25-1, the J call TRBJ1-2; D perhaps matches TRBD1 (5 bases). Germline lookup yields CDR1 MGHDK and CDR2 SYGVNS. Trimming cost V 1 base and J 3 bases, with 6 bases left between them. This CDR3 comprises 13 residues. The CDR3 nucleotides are TGTGCCAGCAGTGAATGGGGCCACTATGGCTACACCTTC. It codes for CASSEWGHYGYTF.

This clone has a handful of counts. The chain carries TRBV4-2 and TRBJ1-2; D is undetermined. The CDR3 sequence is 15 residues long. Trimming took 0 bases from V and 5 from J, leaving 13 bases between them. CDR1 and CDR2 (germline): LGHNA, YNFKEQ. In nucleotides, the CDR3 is TGTGCCAGCAGCCAAGACACGGGGAGGGAGTATGGCTACACCTTC. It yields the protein CASSQDTGREYGYTF.

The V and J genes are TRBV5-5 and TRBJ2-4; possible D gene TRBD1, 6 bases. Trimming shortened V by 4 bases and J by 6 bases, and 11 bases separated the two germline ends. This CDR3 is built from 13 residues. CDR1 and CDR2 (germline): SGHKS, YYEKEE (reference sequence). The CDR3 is CASSPEQGNIQYF. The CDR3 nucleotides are TGTGCCAGCAGCCCCGAACAGGGAAACATTCAGTACTTC.

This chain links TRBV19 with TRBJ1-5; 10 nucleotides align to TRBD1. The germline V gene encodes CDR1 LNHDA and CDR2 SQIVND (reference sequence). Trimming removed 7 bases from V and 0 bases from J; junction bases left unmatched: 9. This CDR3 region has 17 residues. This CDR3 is CASKGTGALYSNQPQHF. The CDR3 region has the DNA TGTGCCAGTAAGGGGACAGGGGCCCTTTATAGCAATCAGCCCCAGCATTTT.

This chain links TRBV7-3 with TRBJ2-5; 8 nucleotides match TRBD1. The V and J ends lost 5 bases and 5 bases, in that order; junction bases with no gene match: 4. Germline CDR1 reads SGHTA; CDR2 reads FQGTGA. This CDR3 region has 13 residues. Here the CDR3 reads CASSPGGRETQYF. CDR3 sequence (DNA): TGTGCCAGCAGCCCAGGGGGCCGGGAGACCCAGTACTTC.

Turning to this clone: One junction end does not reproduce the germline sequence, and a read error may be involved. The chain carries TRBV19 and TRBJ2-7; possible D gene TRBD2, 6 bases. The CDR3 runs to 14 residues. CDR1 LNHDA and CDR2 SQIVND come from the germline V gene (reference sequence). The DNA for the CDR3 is TGTGCCAGTAGTTCCCGGGACGGACTATACGTGCAGTACTTC. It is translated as CASSSRDGLYVQYF.

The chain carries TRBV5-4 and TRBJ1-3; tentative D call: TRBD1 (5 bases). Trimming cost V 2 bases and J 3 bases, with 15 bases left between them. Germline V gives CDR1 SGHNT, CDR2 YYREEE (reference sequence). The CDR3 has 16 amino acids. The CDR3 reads CASSFPGRSGGNTIYF. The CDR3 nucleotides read TGTGCCAGCAGCTTCCCGGGGCGGTCAGGTGGAAACACCATATATTTT.

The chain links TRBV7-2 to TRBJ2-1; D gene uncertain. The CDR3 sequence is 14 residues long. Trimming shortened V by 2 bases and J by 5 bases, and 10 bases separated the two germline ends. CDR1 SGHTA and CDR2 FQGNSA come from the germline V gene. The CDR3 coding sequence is TGTGCCAGCAGCTTAACACAGTCCAACAATGAGCAGTTCTTC. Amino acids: CASSLTQSNNEQFF.

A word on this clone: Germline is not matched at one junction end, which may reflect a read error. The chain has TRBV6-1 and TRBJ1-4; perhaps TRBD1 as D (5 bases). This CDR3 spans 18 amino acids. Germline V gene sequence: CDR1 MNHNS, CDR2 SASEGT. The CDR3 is CASREGDRGYATNEKLFF. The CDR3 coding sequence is TGTGCCAGCAGGGAAGGGGACCGTGGGTACGCAACTAATGAAAAACTGTTTTTT.

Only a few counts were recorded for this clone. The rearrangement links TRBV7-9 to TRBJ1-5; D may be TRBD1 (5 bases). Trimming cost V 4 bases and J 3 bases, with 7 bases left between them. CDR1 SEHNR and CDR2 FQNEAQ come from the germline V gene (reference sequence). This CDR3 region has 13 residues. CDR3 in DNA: TGTGCCAGCAGCTGGGGGGACAATCAGCCCCAGCATTTT. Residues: CASSWGDNQPQHF.

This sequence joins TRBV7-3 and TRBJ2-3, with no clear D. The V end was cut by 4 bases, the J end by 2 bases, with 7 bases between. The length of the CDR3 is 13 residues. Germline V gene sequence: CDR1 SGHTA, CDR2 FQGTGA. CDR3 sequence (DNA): TGTGCCAGCAGCTCGACTTTCACAGATACGCAGTATTTT. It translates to CASSSTFTDTQYF.